These T cell receptor beta chains were read from a single sample in a study of a mutant IDH1 vaccine in newly diagnosed glioma. Their antigens remain unidentified. Generated by immunoSEQ multiplex PCR, the TCRdb table keeps only in-frame clones and is missing some. The sample yields about 29,000 clones, about 85% seen once. Sequenced here: peripheral blood mononuclear cells (PBMCs), sampled from a glioma patient whose treatment included an IDH1 peptide vaccine. The receptors originated from a middle-aged woman with glioma. Some clones in this sample may be carry-over from other donors' samples. Each CDR3 is given with its conserved first and last residue. D genes are given only for firm matches. A clone size is listed for some rows: how often the clone was seen (once, few, many), or a class if it is expanded.

v_gene	abundance	j_gene	d_gene	CDR3aa	CDR3nt
TRBV6-1	once	TRBJ1-3	.	CASSERIPGNTIYF	TGTGCCAGCAGTGAGAGGATCCCCGGAAACACCATATATTTT
TRBV11-1	.	TRBJ2-2	.	CASSLRSANTGELFF	TGTGCCAGCAGCTTAAGGTCCGCGAACACCGGGGAGCTGTTTTTT
TRBV27	.	TRBJ2-2	.	CASSFYTGELFF	TGTGCCAGCAGTTTCTACACCGGGGAGCTGTTTTTT
TRBV2	.	TRBJ2-5	TRBD1	CASRGDRGQETQYF	TGTGCCAGCAGGGGGGACAGGGGGCAAGAGACCCAGTACTTC
TRBV10-3	.	TRBJ2-7	TRBD2	CAISEWRPGAGEHPTDPSEQYF	TGTGCCATCAGTGAGTGGCGGCCCGGGGCGGGGGAACACCCAACCGACCCTTCCGAGCAGTACTTC
TRBV6-5	.	TRBJ2-5	TRBD1	CASRGQTGAQETQYF	TGTGCCAGCAGGGGCCAGACAGGGGCGCAAGAGACCCAGTACTTC
TRBV7-9	.	TRBJ2-1	.	CASSLAQNEQFF	TGTGCCAGCAGCTTAGCGCAAAATGAGCAGTTCTTC
TRBV4-2	.	TRBJ2-3	.	CASSQAGMSTDTQYF	TGTGCCAGCAGCCAAGCAGGCATGAGCACAGATACGCAGTATTTT
TRBV5-5	.	TRBJ2-2	TRBD2	CASSRGLAETGELFF	TGTGCCAGCAGCCGTGGACTAGCCGAAACCGGGGAGCTGTTTTTT
TRBV7-3	.	TRBJ2-1	.	CASSPLGAYNEQFF	TGTGCCAGCAGTCCCCTCGGGGCGTACAATGAGCAGTTCTTC
TRBV5-4	.	TRBJ1-2	.	CASSFRENYGYTF	TGTGCCAGCAGCTTTCGGGAAAACTATGGCTACACCTTC
TRBV27	.	TRBJ2-7	.	CASSVGRSSYEQYF	TGTGCCAGCAGTGTGGGTCGAAGCTCCTACGAGCAGTACTTC
TRBV5-1	once	TRBJ2-5	TRBD2	CASSSIAGGPRETQYF	TGCGCCAGCAGCTCCATAGCGGGAGGTCCCCGGGAGACCCAGTACTTC
TRBV9	.	TRBJ1-4	.	CASSALRTADNEKLFF	TGTGCCAGCAGCGCCCTTAGGACAGCTGATAACGAAAAACTGTTTTTT
TRBV7-2	.	TRBJ2-7	TRBD2	CASSPRTSDTYEQYF	TGTGCCAGCAGCCCCCGGACTAGCGACACCTACGAGCAGTACTTC
TRBV6-6	once	TRBJ1-6	.	CASSYAGSNSPLHF	TGTGCCAGCAGTTACGCAGGATCTAATTCACCCCTCCACTTT
TRBV7-2	once	TRBJ1-4	TRBD1	CASSSRTGFNEKLFF	TGTGCCAGCAGCTCCCGGACAGGGTTTAATGAAAAACTGTTTTTT
TRBV7-9	.	TRBJ1-2	TRBD1	CASREPGDRASYGYTF	TGTGCCAGCAGAGAACCAGGGGACAGGGCTTCCTATGGCTACACCTTC
TRBV5-1	.	TRBJ2-3	TRBD2	CASSPKLAGGTDTQYF	TGCGCCAGCAGCCCTAAACTAGCGGGGGGCACAGATACGCAGTATTTT
TRBV27	once	TRBJ1-5	.	CATAPRGGRNQPQHF	TGTGCCACCGCCCCGAGGGGAGGGAGGAATCAGCCCCAGCATTTT
TRBV7-9	once	TRBJ1-4	.	CASSHTVPREEKLFF	TGTGCCAGCAGCCATACAGTGCCCAGGGAAGAAAAACTGTTTTTT
TRBV7-2	.	TRBJ1-3	.	CASSLGGDGGNTIYF	TGTGCCAGCAGCTTAGGGGGTGATGGTGGAAACACCATATATTTT
TRBV7-8	.	TRBJ1-1	.	CASSLEGGRENTEAFF	TGTGCCAGCAGCTTAGAGGGGGGACGGGAGAACACTGAAGCTTTCTTT
TRBV12-5	.	TRBJ1-2	.	CASGGLSGNYGYTF	TGTGCTAGTGGTGGTCTGTCAGGGAACTATGGCTACACCTTC
TRBV27	.	TRBJ1-2	.	CASSSRVPHHYGYTF	TGTGCCAGCAGTTCCCGCGTCCCACATCACTATGGCTACACCTTC
TRBV20-1	.	TRBJ1-2	.	CSASDSYGYTF	TGCAGTGCCTCTGACAGCTATGGCTACACCTTC
TRBV7-8	.	TRBJ1-4	.	CASSFTSGTPEEKLFF	TGTGCCAGCAGCTTTACTTCAGGTACCCCAGAAGAAAAACTGTTTTTT
TRBV4-3	.	TRBJ1-5	.	CASSHESGGNQPQHF	TGCGCCAGCAGCCATGAGTCAGGAGGAAACCAGCCCCAGCATTTT
TRBV15	.	TRBJ1-3	.	CATSRELQGSGNTIYF	TGTGCCACCAGCAGAGAACTACAGGGCTCTGGAAACACCATATATTTT
TRBV6-5	once	TRBJ1-5	.	CASSPTGRSQPQHF	TGTGCCAGCAGTCCTACAGGGAGGTCTCAGCCCCAGCATTTT
TRBV4-2	.	TRBJ2-7	.	CASSRQLNPDLEQYF	TGTGCCAGCAGCCGTCAACTAAACCCCGATCTAGAGCAGTACTTC
TRBV7-7	.	TRBJ2-7	.	CASSLGETGEQYF	TGTGCTAGCAGCTTAGGGGAGACTGGCGAGCAGTACTTC
TRBV27	.	TRBJ2-1	TRBD2	CASSLMDSGADNEQFF	TGTGCCAGCAGTTTGATGGATAGCGGGGCGGACAATGAGCAGTTCTTC
TRBV7-9	.	TRBJ2-5	.	CASSLADLGEETQYF	TGTGCCAGCAGTTTGGCAGATTTGGGAGAAGAGACCCAGTACTTC
TRBV10-3	.	TRBJ2-5	.	CAIGAALQETQYF	TGTGCCATCGGAGCTGCCCTCCAAGAGACCCAGTACTTC
TRBV5-5	.	TRBJ2-7	TRBD1	CASSLQGTELYEQYF	TGTGCCAGCAGCTTGCAGGGGACAGAGCTTTACGAGCAGTACTTC
TRBV29-1	.	TRBJ2-1	.	CSVLPLSYNEQFF	TGCAGCGTTCTCCCTCTTTCCTACAATGAGCAGTTCTTC
TRBV18	.	TRBJ1-1	TRBD1	CASSPDRGRRYTEAFF	TGTGCCAGCTCCCCCGACAGGGGGCGTAGGTACACTGAAGCTTTCTTT
TRBV14	.	TRBJ2-1	.	CASSPGRSSYNEQFF	TGTGCCAGCAGCCCAGGACGGAGCTCCTACAATGAGCAGTTCTTC
TRBV28	.	TRBJ1-5	.	CASQPKGVNQPQHF	TGTGCCAGCCAGCCCAAAGGGGTGAATCAGCCCCAGCATTTT
TRBV11-2	.	TRBJ2-5	.	CASNKVAEGQETQYF	TGTGCCAGCAACAAAGTAGCGGAGGGCCAAGAGACCCAGTACTTC
TRBV28	once	TRBJ1-3	.	CASSLPETGNTIYF	TGTGCCAGCAGTTTACCCGAGACTGGAAACACCATATATTTT
TRBV7-2	.	TRBJ2-5	.	CASSQTGSQETQYF	TGTGCCAGCAGCCAGACCGGGTCTCAAGAGACCCAGTACTTC
TRBV7-3	once	TRBJ2-7	.	CASSPGPSSYEQYF	TGTGCCAGCAGCCCGGGGCCTTCTTCCTACGAGCAGTACTTC
TRBV2	.	TRBJ2-7	TRBD2	CASSEDAGLAGDFSYEQYF	TGTGCCAGCAGTGAAGACGCCGGACTAGCGGGAGACTTCTCCTACGAGCAGTACTTC
TRBV6-4	.	TRBJ1-1	.	CAWRGGLNTEAFF	TGTGCCTGGCGGGGGGGGCTGAACACTGAAGCTTTCTTT
TRBV14	.	TRBJ1-2	.	CASSHRGPDYGYTF	TGTGCCAGCAGCCACAGGGGACCCGACTATGGCTACACCTTC
TRBV7-9	.	TRBJ2-5	TRBD1	CASSDRVTEETQYF	TGTGCCAGCAGTGACAGGGTCACTGAAGAGACCCAGTACTTC
TRBV9	once	TRBJ1-1	.	CASSVGISKGQLIEAFF	TGTGCCAGCAGCGTAGGAATTTCGAAAGGACAGTTAATTGAAGCTTTCTTT
TRBV28	.	TRBJ2-1	.	CASSPVADHNEQFF	TGTGCCAGCAGTCCGGTAGCGGACCACAATGAGCAGTTCTTC
TRBV14	.	TRBJ1-5	TRBD1	CASSQVLRGFFNRPQHF	TGTGCCAGCAGCCAAGTGCTCAGGGGGTTCTTCAATCGACCCCAGCATTTT